This note documents a single T cell receptor (beta chain) sequence. This sample is part of a study of technical replicates of blood from a handful of donors. The assay was immunoSEQ multiplex PCR, and TCRdb's table has in-frame clones only and misses some. The sample includes under 20,000 clones, 85% to 90% of them seen just once. The V gene end was trimmed by 4 bases and the J gene end by 7 bases; junction bases not matched to a gene: 8. The CDR3 runs 15 residues. CDR1 GTSNPN and CDR2 SVGIG come from the germline V gene (reference sequence). The chain uses TRBV30 and TRBJ2-1, with 12 nucleotides matching TRBD2. Specimen: PBMCs. The source of this sequence is a human donor in good health. CDR3: CAWTHGTSGWNEQFF. The CDR3 DNA is TGTGCCTGGACACATGGGACTAGCGGGTGGAATGAGCAGTTCTTC.